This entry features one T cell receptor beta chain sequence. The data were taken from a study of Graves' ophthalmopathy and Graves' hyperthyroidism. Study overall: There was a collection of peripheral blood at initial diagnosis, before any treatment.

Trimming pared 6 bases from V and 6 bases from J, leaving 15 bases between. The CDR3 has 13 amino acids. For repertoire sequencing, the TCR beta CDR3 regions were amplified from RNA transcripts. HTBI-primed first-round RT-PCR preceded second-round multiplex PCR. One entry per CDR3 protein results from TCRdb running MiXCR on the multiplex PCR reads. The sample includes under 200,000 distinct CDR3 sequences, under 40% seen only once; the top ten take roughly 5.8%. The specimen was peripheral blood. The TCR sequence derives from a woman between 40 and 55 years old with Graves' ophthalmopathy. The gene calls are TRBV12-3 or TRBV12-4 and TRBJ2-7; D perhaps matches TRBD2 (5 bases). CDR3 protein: CASRTTSIGEQYF. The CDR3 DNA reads TGTGCCAGCAGGACTACTAGTATCGGCGAGCAGTACTTC.